The rows below give T cell receptor beta chains drawn from one sample of a study of blood T cell repertoires in COVID-19. TCRdb's copy holds only in-frame clones and misses some; the assay was immunoSEQ multiplex PCR. The sample includes about 18,000 clones, more than 75% seen only once; the top ten take approximately 16%. The sequencing input was peripheral blood. These receptors all stem from a human donor in a cohort sampled during active COVID-19. Each CDR3 is given with its conserved first and last residue. The D gene is left open where the match is weak. Size is omitted from some rows. Given values are once, few, many or a class for expanded clones.

v_call	j_call	d_call	cdr3_length	clone_size	cdr3_aa	cdr3_nt
TRBV2	TRBJ2-1	-	14	-	CASTQEEGNNEQFF	TGTGCCAGCACCCAAGAGGAGGGTAACAATGAGCAGTTCTTC
TRBV19	TRBJ1-1	TRBD1	17	-	CASSGGTGYRRGTEAFF	TGTGCCAGTAGTGGAGGGACAGGGTACCGGAGGGGCACTGAAGCTTTCTTT
TRBV19	TRBJ2-5	TRBD2	16	-	CASSSNGLAGLETQYF	TGTGCCAGTAGTTCCAACGGACTAGCGGGGCTGGAGACCCAGTACTTC
TRBV27	TRBJ2-7	TRBD2	15	-	CASSIASGLVHEQYF	TGTGCCAGCAGTATAGCTAGCGGGTTAGTCCACGAGCAGTACTTC
TRBV18	TRBJ2-7	TRBD2	15	once	CASSPGTSGHYEQYF	TGTGCCAGCTCACCCGGGACTAGCGGGCACTACGAGCAGTACTTC
TRBV27	TRBJ2-5	TRBD2	15	-	CASRARLLAGETQYF	TGTGCCAGCAGGGCCCGGTTGCTAGCGGGAGAGACCCAGTACTTC
TRBV9	TRBJ2-7	TRBD1	15	-	CASSSGQGASGEQYF	TGTGCCAGCAGCTCAGGACAGGGGGCCTCCGGCGAGCAGTACTTC
TRBV6-2/TRBV6-3	TRBJ2-7	-	13	-	CASSRMGPYEQYF	TGTGCCAGCAGCCGCATGGGGCCCTACGAGCAGTACTTC
TRBV5-4	TRBJ1-4	TRBD1	16	-	CASSRTGTGSNEKLFF	TGTGCCAGCAGCCGCACGGGGACAGGTAGCAATGAAAAACTGTTTTTT
TRBV28	TRBJ1-4	TRBD1	15	once	CASSSRDRGNEKLFF	TGTGCCAGCAGTTCCCGGGACAGGGGTAATGAAAAACTGTTTTTT
TRBV19	TRBJ2-2	-	14	-	CASSIRGFTGELFF	TGTGCCAGTAGTATACGCGGATTCACCGGGGAGCTGTTTTTT
TRBV5-5	TRBJ2-3	-	13	-	CASSLPTSLAQYF	TGTGCCAGCAGCCTGCCGACTAGTTTGGCGCAGTATTTT
TRBV6-6	TRBJ2-1	-	12	-	CASRLGRSEQFF	TGTGCCAGCAGACTGGGCAGAAGTGAGCAGTTCTTC
TRBV9	TRBJ1-4	TRBD1	14	-	CASGTTGANEKLFF	TGTGCCAGCGGAACTACAGGGGCTAATGAAAAACTGTTTTTT
TRBV30	TRBJ2-6	-	17	-	CAWSRDRTSSGANVLTF	TGTGCCTGGAGTCGTGACAGGACAAGCTCTGGGGCCAACGTCCTGACTTTC
TRBV19	TRBJ1-6	-	14	-	CASSGTQRNSPLHF	TGTGCCAGTAGTGGGACTCAAAGGAATTCACCCCTCCACTTT
TRBV6-5	TRBJ2-6	-	15	once	CASKEQGSGANVLTF	TGTGCCAGCAAGGAACAGGGAAGCGGGGCCAACGTCCTGACTTTC
TRBV5-1	TRBJ2-7	TRBD1	14	-	CASSPNGQGYEQYF	TGCGCCAGCAGCCCGAACGGACAGGGCTACGAGCAGTACTTC
TRBV9	TRBJ2-2	-	15	-	CASSVYQGGAGELFF	TGTGCCAGCAGCGTATATCAGGGGGGAGCCGGGGAGCTGTTTTTT
TRBV5-1	TRBJ1-1	-	13	-	CASSSRSGGEAFF	TGCGCCAGCAGCTCCCGTTCGGGAGGGGAAGCTTTCTTT
TRBV3-1/TRBV3-2	TRBJ2-3	TRBD2	20	-	CASSQDPGTSGQTSTDTQYF	TGTGCCAGCAGCCAAGATCCCGGGACTAGCGGGCAAACTAGCACAGATACGCAGTATTTT
TRBV2	TRBJ2-2	-	15	-	CASRRGGTPTGELFF	TGTGCCAGCAGGAGGGGGGGGACACCCACCGGGGAGCTGTTTTTT
TRBV4-3	TRBJ2-1	TRBD2	14	once	CASSRGTSGSQQFF	TGCGCCAGCAGCCGTGGGACTAGCGGGAGTCAGCAGTTCTTC
TRBV30	TRBJ2-5	-	13	few	CAWSVSGSETQYF	TGTGCCTGGAGTGTATCAGGGTCAGAGACCCAGTACTTC
TRBV5-1	TRBJ2-7	-	15	-	CASSLGVGKSYEQYF	TGCGCCAGCAGCTTGGGAGTCGGGAAATCCTACGAGCAGTACTTC
TRBV5-1	TRBJ2-3	TRBD1	15	-	CASSPLDRGTDTQYF	TGCGCCAGCAGCCCGTTGGACAGGGGCACAGATACGCAGTATTTT
TRBV5-1	TRBJ1-6	-	15	-	CASSPRTGKNSPLHF	TGCGCCAGCAGCCCTCGCACAGGGAAGAATTCACCCCTCCACTTT
TRBV10-3	TRBJ2-7	TRBD1	17	-	CAISEPGTGKKAYEQYF	TGTGCCATCAGTGAGCCCGGGACAGGAAAGAAGGCCTACGAGCAGTACTTC
TRBV28	TRBJ2-7	-	15	-	CASSLGGLRGYEQYF	TGTGCCAGCAGCCTCGGGGGATTGCGAGGTTACGAGCAGTACTTC